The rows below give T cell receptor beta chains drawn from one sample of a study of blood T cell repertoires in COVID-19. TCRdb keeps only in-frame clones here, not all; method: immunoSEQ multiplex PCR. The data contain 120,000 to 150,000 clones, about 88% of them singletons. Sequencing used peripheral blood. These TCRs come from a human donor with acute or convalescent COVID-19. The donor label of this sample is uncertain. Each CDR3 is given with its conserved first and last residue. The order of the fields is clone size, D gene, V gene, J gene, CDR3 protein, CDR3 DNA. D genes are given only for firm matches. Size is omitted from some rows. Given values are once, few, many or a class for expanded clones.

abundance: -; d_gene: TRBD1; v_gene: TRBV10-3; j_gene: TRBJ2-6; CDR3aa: CAISESGDSSGANVLTF; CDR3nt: TGTGCCATCAGTGAGTCAGGGGACAGCTCTGGGGCCAACGTCCTGACTTTC
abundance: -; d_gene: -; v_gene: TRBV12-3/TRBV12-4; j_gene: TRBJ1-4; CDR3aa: CASSPATNEKLFF; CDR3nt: TGTGCCAGCAGTCCAGCAACTAATGAAAAACTGTTTTTT
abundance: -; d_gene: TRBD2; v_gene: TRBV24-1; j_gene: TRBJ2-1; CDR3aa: CATSDAPSGAGFYNEQFF; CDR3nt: TGTGCCACCAGTGATGCCCCATCTGGAGCGGGGTTTTACAATGAGCAGTTCTTC
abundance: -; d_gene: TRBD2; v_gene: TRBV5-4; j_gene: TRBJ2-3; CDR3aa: CASSFGLGDTQYF; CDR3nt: TGTGCCAGCAGCTTCGGACTAGGGGATACGCAGTATTTT
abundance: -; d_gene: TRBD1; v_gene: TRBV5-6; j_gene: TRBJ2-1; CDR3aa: CASSLTGQGALNEQFF; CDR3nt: TGTGCCAGCAGCCTAACGGGACAGGGGGCCCTCAATGAGCAGTTCTTC
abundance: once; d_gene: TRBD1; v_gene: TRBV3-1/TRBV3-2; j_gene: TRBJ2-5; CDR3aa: CASSLQTGLMETQYF; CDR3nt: TGTGCCAGCAGCCTTCAGACAGGGCTAATGGAGACCCAGTACTTC
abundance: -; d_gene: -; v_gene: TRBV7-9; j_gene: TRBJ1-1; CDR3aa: CASSRGLDSEAFF; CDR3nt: TGTGCCAGCAGCCGTGGCTTGGACAGCGAAGCTTTCTTT
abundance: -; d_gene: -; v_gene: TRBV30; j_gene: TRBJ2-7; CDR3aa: CAWSTQTRPGQYF; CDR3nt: TGTGCCTGGAGTACCCAGACACGGCCTGGGCAGTACTTC
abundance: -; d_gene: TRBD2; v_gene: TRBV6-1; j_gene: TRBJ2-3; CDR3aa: CASSEAGRVSTDTQYF; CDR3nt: TGTGCCAGCAGTGAAGCTGGGAGGGTCAGTACAGATACGCAGTATTTT
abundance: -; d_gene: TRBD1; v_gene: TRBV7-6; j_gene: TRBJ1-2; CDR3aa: CASSSHLGQGGNYGYTF; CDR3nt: TGTGCCAGCAGCTCACACCTCGGACAGGGGGGTAACTATGGCTACACCTTC
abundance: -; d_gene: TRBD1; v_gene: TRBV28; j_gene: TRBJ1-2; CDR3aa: CASSLWAGGHYGYTF; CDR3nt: TGTGCCAGCAGTTTATGGGCAGGGGGCCACTATGGCTACACCTTC
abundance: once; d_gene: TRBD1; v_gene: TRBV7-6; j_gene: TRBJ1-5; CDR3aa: CASIRGPGQPQHF; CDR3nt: TGTGCCAGCATCAGGGGGCCCGGGCAGCCCCAGCATTTT
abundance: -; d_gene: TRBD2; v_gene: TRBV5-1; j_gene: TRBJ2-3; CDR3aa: CASSPGLADTDTQYF; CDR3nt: TGCGCCAGCAGTCCGGGACTAGCGGACACAGATACGCAGTATTTT
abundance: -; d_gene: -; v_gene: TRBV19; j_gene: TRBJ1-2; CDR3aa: CASSIPRRGNGYTF; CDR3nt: TGTGCCAGTAGTATCCCCAGGAGGGGAAATGGCTACACCTTC
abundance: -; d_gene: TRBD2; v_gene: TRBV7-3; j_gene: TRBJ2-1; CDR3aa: CASSLSGIAGGKDEQFF; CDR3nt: TGTGCCAGCAGCTTAAGTGGGATAGCGGGAGGTAAGGATGAGCAGTTCTTC
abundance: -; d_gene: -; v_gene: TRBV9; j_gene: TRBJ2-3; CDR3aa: CASSGGLATDTQYF; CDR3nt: TGTGCCAGCAGCGGGGGACTCGCGACGGATACGCAGTATTTT
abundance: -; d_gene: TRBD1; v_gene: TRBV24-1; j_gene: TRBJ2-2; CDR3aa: CATSDLGTGGPTGELFF; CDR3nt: TGTGCCACCAGTGATTTGGGGACAGGGGGGCCCACCGGGGAGCTGTTTTTT
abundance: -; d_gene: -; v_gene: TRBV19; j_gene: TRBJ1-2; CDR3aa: CASMGQGGYGYTF; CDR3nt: TGTGCCAGTATGGGGCAGGGTGGCTATGGCTACACCTTC
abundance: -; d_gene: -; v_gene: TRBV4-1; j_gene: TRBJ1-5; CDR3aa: CASSQVSGARSNQPQHF; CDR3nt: TGCGCCAGCAGCCAAGTTTCAGGGGCTCGGAGCAATCAGCCCCAGCATTTT
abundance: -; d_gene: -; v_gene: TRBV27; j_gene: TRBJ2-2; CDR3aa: CASRTPNTGELFF; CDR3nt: TGTGCCAGCAGGACTCCGAACACCGGGGAGCTGTTTTTT
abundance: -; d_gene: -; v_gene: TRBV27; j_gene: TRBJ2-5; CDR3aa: CASSLSGGFVRGVQETQYF; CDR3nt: TGTGCCAGCAGTTTATCCGGGGGCTTCGTCCGGGGGGTTCAAGAGACCCAGTACTTC
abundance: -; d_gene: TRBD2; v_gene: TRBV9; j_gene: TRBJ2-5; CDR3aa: CASSVSESSGSAQYF; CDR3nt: TGTGCCAGCAGCGTATCTGAGTCTAGCGGTTCGGCCCAGTACTTC
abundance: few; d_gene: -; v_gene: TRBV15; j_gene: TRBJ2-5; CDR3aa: CATSRGGVAEETQYF; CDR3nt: TGTGCCACCAGCAGAGGGGGGGTCGCAGAAGAGACCCAGTACTTC
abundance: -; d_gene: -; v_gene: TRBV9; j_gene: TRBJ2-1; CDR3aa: CASSLHRQVRDNEQFF; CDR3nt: TGTGCCAGCAGCTTACACCGACAGGTTAGGGACAATGAGCAGTTCTTC
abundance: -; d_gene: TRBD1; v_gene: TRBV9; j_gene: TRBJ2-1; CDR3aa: CASSVETGGHEQFF; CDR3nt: TGTGCCAGCAGCGTAGAGACAGGGGGGCATGAGCAGTTCTTC
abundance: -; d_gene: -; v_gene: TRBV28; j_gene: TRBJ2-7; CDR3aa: CASSSPRGRGGYEQYF; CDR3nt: TGTGCCAGCAGTTCCCCCAGGGGAAGAGGCGGGTACGAGCAGTACTTC
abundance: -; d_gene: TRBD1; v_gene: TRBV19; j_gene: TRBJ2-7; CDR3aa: CASSSGQGGEQYF; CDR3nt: TGTGCCAGTAGTAGCGGACAGGGGGGCGAGCAGTACTTC
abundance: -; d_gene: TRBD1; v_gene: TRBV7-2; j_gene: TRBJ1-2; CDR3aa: CASSPGTGIGYTF; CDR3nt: TGTGCCAGCAGCCCGGGGACAGGGATCGGCTACACCTTC
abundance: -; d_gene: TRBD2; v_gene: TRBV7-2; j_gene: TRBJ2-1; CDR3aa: CASSLSSGGQGGYEQFF; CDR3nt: TGTGCCAGCAGCTTATCTAGCGGGGGGCAGGGTGGCTATGAGCAGTTCTTC